Listed below are T cell receptor beta chains from one sample, sequenced in a study of molecular identifiers for immune sequencing clone quantification. One entry per CDR3 protein results from TCRdb running MiXCR on the PCR reads. This table has 97,000 or so distinct CDR3 sequences, 20% to 25% appearing once. Sequencing was done on a sample of naive CD8+ T cells from blood, with Jurkat cell RNA spiked in. Receptors originate from a human donor in good health. Some libraries in this study had Jurkat cell RNA spiked in. The CDR3 runs from the conserved cysteine through the conserved F or W. The D gene is left open where the match is weak. Clone size is shown for a subset of rows, as once, few, many or a class of expanded clone.

clone_size: few; d_call: NA; j_call: TRBJ2-7; v_call: TRBV27; cdr3_nt: TGTGCCAGCAGTTTAGCAAGCGGGTGGTCCTACGAGCAGTACTTC; cdr3_aa: CASSLASGWSYEQYF
clone_size: NA; d_call: NA; j_call: TRBJ1-2; v_call: TRBV29-1; cdr3_nt: TGCAGCGTTGGTCGGCAGGGACCCTACTATAGCTACACCTTC; cdr3_aa: CSVGRQGPYYSYTF
clone_size: NA; d_call: NA; j_call: TRBJ2-2; v_call: TRBV4-3; cdr3_nt: TGCGCCAGCAGCCAAAGTCTAGTCGGGGGGCTGTTTTTT; cdr3_aa: CASSQSLVGGLFF
clone_size: NA; d_call: TRBD1; j_call: TRBJ1-1; v_call: TRBV9; cdr3_nt: TGTGCCAGCAGCGTAGGGAGGGGACAGGGGGATGCTGGAGCTTTCTTT; cdr3_aa: CASSVGRGQGDAGAFF
clone_size: many; d_call: NA; j_call: TRBJ1-5; v_call: TRBV7-9; cdr3_nt: TGTGCCAGCAGCTTAGGCAGGGGTTACAATCAGCCCCAGCATTTT; cdr3_aa: CASSLGRGYNQPQHF
clone_size: few; d_call: NA; j_call: TRBJ1-2; v_call: TRBV20-1; cdr3_nt: TGCAGTGCTAGAGATGGAGGACAGACTTACCACTATGGCTACACCTTC; cdr3_aa: CSARDGGQTYHYGYTF
clone_size: NA; d_call: NA; j_call: TRBJ1-1; v_call: TRBV7-2; cdr3_nt: TGTGACAGCAGCCTCGTGGTGCTGAACACTGAAGCTTTCTTT; cdr3_aa: CDSSLVVLNTEAFF
clone_size: many; d_call: TRBD1; j_call: TRBJ1-5; v_call: TRBV4-3; cdr3_nt: TGCGCCAGCAGCCAAGGACAGGGAAGCAATCAGCCCCAGCATTTT; cdr3_aa: CASSQGQGSNQPQHF
clone_size: NA; d_call: TRBD1; j_call: TRBJ1-4; v_call: TRBV25-1; cdr3_nt: TGTGCCAGCAGTGAATGGGGGCAGGGGGAGGGTGAAAAACTGTTTTTT; cdr3_aa: CASSEWGQGEGEKLFF
clone_size: many; d_call: NA; j_call: TRBJ2-7; v_call: TRBV28; cdr3_nt: TGTGCCAGCAGAGGGGTAGGACTCTACGAGCAGTACTTC; cdr3_aa: CASRGVGLYEQYF
clone_size: many; d_call: NA; j_call: TRBJ2-5; v_call: TRBV12-3/TRBV12-4; cdr3_nt: TGTGCCAGCAGTTTAGGGTCGACTATACAAGAGACCCAGTACTTC; cdr3_aa: CASSLGSTIQETQYF
clone_size: few; d_call: TRBD2; j_call: TRBJ2-3; v_call: TRBV4-3; cdr3_nt: TGCGCCAGCAGCCAACGAGCGGGGGGGGGATATAGCACAGATACGCAGTATTTT; cdr3_aa: CASSQRAGGGYSTDTQYF
clone_size: many; d_call: NA; j_call: TRBJ2-7; v_call: TRBV7-6; cdr3_nt: TGTGCCAGCAGCCCCCCCGACACCTCCCCGGGCGAGCAGTACTTC; cdr3_aa: CASSPPDTSPGEQYF
clone_size: NA; d_call: NA; j_call: TRBJ1-2; v_call: TRBV7-9; cdr3_nt: TGTGCCAGCAGCCTAGATGGGGGGTTTGTCTATGGCTACTCCTTC; cdr3_aa: CASSLDGGFVYGYSF
clone_size: many; d_call: TRBD1; j_call: TRBJ2-7; v_call: TRBV19; cdr3_nt: TGTGCCAGTAGTAAAGGGACAGGGTGGGACGAGCAGTACTTC; cdr3_aa: CASSKGTGWDEQYF
clone_size: many; d_call: NA; j_call: TRBJ2-1; v_call: TRBV7-6; cdr3_nt: TGTGCCAGCAGCCCGAGGGAGAGTGAGCAGTTCTTC; cdr3_aa: CASSPRESEQFF
clone_size: many; d_call: NA; j_call: TRBJ1-2; v_call: TRBV5-6; cdr3_nt: TGTGCCAGCAGCCAAGTAACAGAGTACTATGGCTACACCTTC; cdr3_aa: CASSQVTEYYGYTF
clone_size: many; d_call: TRBD1; j_call: TRBJ1-1; v_call: TRBV7-9; cdr3_nt: TGTGCCAGCAGTAGGGACAGGGTGAACACTGAAGCTTTCTTT; cdr3_aa: CASSRDRVNTEAFF
clone_size: NA; d_call: NA; j_call: TRBJ1-5; v_call: TRBV11-2; cdr3_nt: TGTGCCAGCAGTCTTTGGGGTAACGACAATCAGCCCCAGCATTTT; cdr3_aa: CASSLWGNDNQPQHF
clone_size: medium-sized; d_call: NA; j_call: TRBJ2-3; v_call: TRBV5-1; cdr3_nt: TGCGCCAGCAGCTTGGAATTTCCCACAGATACGCAGTATTTT; cdr3_aa: CASSLEFPTDTQYF
clone_size: many; d_call: TRBD1; j_call: TRBJ2-7; v_call: TRBV27; cdr3_nt: TGTGCCAGCAGTTTCTCGGGACAGGGGTCCTACGAGCAGTACTTC; cdr3_aa: CASSFSGQGSYEQYF
clone_size: many; d_call: TRBD1; j_call: TRBJ1-1; v_call: TRBV20-1; cdr3_nt: TGCAGTGCTAGATCCGAACAGGGGTTCACTGAAGCTTTCTTT; cdr3_aa: CSARSEQGFTEAFF
clone_size: few; d_call: NA; j_call: TRBJ2-2; v_call: TRBV28; cdr3_nt: TGTGCCAGCAGTTTCCGACTAACCGGGGAGCTGTTTTTT; cdr3_aa: CASSFRLTGELFF
clone_size: NA; d_call: NA; j_call: TRBJ1-1; v_call: TRBV14; cdr3_nt: TGTGCCAGCAGCCTCAGTGGGGTGAACACTGAAGCTTTCTTT; cdr3_aa: CASSLSGVNTEAFF
clone_size: many; d_call: NA; j_call: TRBJ2-7; v_call: TRBV7-9; cdr3_nt: TGTGCCAGCAGCTCCTGGACAGACTTAGCCTACGAGCAGTACTTC; cdr3_aa: CASSSWTDLAYEQYF
clone_size: NA; d_call: NA; j_call: TRBJ2-7; v_call: TRBV5-3; cdr3_nt: TGTGCCACCCTAAGAATAGTCGAGGACGAGCAGTACTTC; cdr3_aa: CATLRIVEDEQYF
clone_size: many; d_call: NA; j_call: TRBJ2-3; v_call: TRBV4-2; cdr3_nt: TGTGCCAGCAGCCATTTGACTCCTAGCACAGATACGCAGTATTTT; cdr3_aa: CASSHLTPSTDTQYF
clone_size: NA; d_call: NA; j_call: TRBJ2-2; v_call: TRBV25-1; cdr3_nt: TGTGCCAGCAGCTCAGGGCACCCCGGGGAGCTGTTTTTT; cdr3_aa: CASSSGHPGELFF
clone_size: NA; d_call: NA; j_call: TRBJ2-7; v_call: TRBV3-1; cdr3_nt: TGTGCCAGCAGCCAAGGGGCATCGGACCCTGAGGGGTCCTACGAGCAGTACTTC; cdr3_aa: CASSQGASDPEGSYEQYF
clone_size: many; d_call: TRBD1; j_call: TRBJ2-7; v_call: TRBV7-9; cdr3_nt: TGTGCCAGCAGCTTAGCGGGCAGGGGGTTAGCCTACGAGCAGTACTTC; cdr3_aa: CASSLAGRGLAYEQYF
clone_size: NA; d_call: NA; j_call: TRBJ1-2; v_call: TRBV27; cdr3_nt: TGTGCCAGCAGTCCCCGGGGGGGGGGAGATGGCTACACCTTC; cdr3_aa: CASSPRGGGDGYTF
clone_size: medium-sized; d_call: NA; j_call: TRBJ2-6; v_call: TRBV28; cdr3_nt: TGTGCCAGCAGTTTACGGGGGTTGGGGGCCAACGTCCTGACTTTC; cdr3_aa: CASSLRGLGANVLTF
clone_size: NA; d_call: NA; j_call: TRBJ1-2; v_call: TRBV7-9; cdr3_nt: TGTGCCAGCAGTCCCCCAAGGTGGGCCGGTAGTAACTATGGCTACACCTTC; cdr3_aa: CASSPPRWAGSNYGYTF
clone_size: many; d_call: NA; j_call: TRBJ2-2; v_call: TRBV7-9; cdr3_nt: TGTGCCAGCAGCTTAGTACCAGCCGGGGAGCTGTTTTTT; cdr3_aa: CASSLVPAGELFF
clone_size: many; d_call: NA; j_call: TRBJ2-1; v_call: TRBV7-8; cdr3_nt: TGTGCCAGCAGCTTAGTAGCAATATCCTACAATGAGCAGTTCTTC; cdr3_aa: CASSLVAISYNEQFF
clone_size: NA; d_call: NA; j_call: TRBJ2-7; v_call: TRBV11-1; cdr3_nt: TGTGCCAGCAGCCCCCTGGGGCACTACGAGCAGTACTTC; cdr3_aa: CASSPLGHYEQYF
clone_size: few; d_call: NA; j_call: TRBJ1-1; v_call: TRBV5-1; cdr3_nt: TGCGCCAGCAGCGTAGGGGTGGGGTTAAACACTGAAGCTTTCTTT; cdr3_aa: CASSVGVGLNTEAFF
clone_size: many; d_call: TRBD1; j_call: TRBJ2-7; v_call: TRBV5-4; cdr3_nt: TGTGCCAGCAGCCTACCGACAGGGGTGCAGTACTTC; cdr3_aa: CASSLPTGVQYF
clone_size: many; d_call: NA; j_call: TRBJ1-1; v_call: TRBV7-9; cdr3_nt: TGTGCCAGCAGCTCCGGGTGGGGAATGAACACTGAAGCTTTCTTT; cdr3_aa: CASSSGWGMNTEAFF
clone_size: few; d_call: NA; j_call: TRBJ2-1; v_call: TRBV21-1; cdr3_nt: TGTGCCAGCAGCAAAGCCGGGACAGGCGACGGCACCTACAATGAGCAGTTCTTC; cdr3_aa: CASSKAGTGDGTYNEQFF
clone_size: many; d_call: NA; j_call: TRBJ2-7; v_call: TRBV21-1; cdr3_nt: TGTGCCAGCAGCAAAAACTCGTCGACAGGGGGCGCGGGGTACTACGAGCAGTACTTC; cdr3_aa: CASSKNSSTGGAGYYEQYF
clone_size: many; d_call: TRBD2; j_call: TRBJ2-2; v_call: TRBV3-1; cdr3_nt: TGTGCCAGCAGCCCGGGGACTAGCGGGGAAGGTCCTAACACCGGGGAGCTGTTTTTT; cdr3_aa: CASSPGTSGEGPNTGELFF
clone_size: many; d_call: NA; j_call: TRBJ2-3; v_call: TRBV7-3; cdr3_nt: TGTGCCAGCAGCAAACCCTCTCAAACAGATACGCAGTATTTT; cdr3_aa: CASSKPSQTDTQYF
clone_size: NA; d_call: NA; j_call: TRBJ2-3; v_call: TRBV7-9; cdr3_nt: TGTGCCAGCAGCTTGGATGGGTGGAGCACAGATACGCGGTGTTTT; cdr3_aa: CASSLDGWSTDTRCF
clone_size: many; d_call: NA; j_call: TRBJ1-4; v_call: TRBV7-9; cdr3_nt: TGTGCCAGCAGGACCGGGACGGGGGAGGAAAAACTGTTTTTT; cdr3_aa: CASRTGTGEEKLFF
clone_size: few; d_call: TRBD2; j_call: TRBJ2-7; v_call: TRBV20-1; cdr3_nt: TGCAGTGCCCAAGCCGGGACTAGATTCCCCGAGCAGTACTTC; cdr3_aa: CSAQAGTRFPEQYF